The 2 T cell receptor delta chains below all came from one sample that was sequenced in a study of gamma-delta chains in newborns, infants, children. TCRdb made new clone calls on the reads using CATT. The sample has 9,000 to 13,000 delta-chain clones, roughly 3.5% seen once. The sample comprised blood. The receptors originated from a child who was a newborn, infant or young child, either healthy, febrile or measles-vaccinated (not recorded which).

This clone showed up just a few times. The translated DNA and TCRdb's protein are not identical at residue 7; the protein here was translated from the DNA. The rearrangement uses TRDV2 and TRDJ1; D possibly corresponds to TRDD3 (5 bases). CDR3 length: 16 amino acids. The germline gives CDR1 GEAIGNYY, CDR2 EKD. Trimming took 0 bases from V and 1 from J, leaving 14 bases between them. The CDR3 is CACDTVATGVTDKLIF. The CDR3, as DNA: TGTGCCTGTGACACCGTGGCGACGGGGGTCACCGATAAACTCATCTTT.

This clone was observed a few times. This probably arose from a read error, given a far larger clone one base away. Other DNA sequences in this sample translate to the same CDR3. CDR3 nucleotides: TGTGCCTGTGACACCGTGGGTACTGGGGGATACGCCGACAAACTCATCTTT. Its translation: CACDTVGTGGYADKLIF. This chain connects TRDV2 to TRDJ1; 13 positions match TRDD3. The CDR3 loop spans 17 amino acids. Germline loops: CDR1 GEAIGNYY, CDR2 EKD.